The sequence of this T cell receptor beta chain was determined in a study of post-analysis software for immune sequencing data. The library was made from cDNA and included unique molecular identifiers. From the PCR reads, TCRdb called clonotypes with MiXCR, one entry per CDR3 protein. The data show about 430,000 distinct CDR3 sequences, with about 39% seen just once and approximately 7.1% held by the top ten. Germline CDR1 is DFQATT and CDR2 is SNEGSKA (reference sequence). The V end was cut by 5 bases, the J end by 11 bases, with 18 bases between. CDR3 length: 12 residues. Study-wide results and limits: In multiple sclerosis, normalized Chao1 diversity was significantly below that of controls. Comparison of patients with controls showed four or five TRBV segments more frequent in patients, TRBV5-6, TRBV5-1 and TRBV20-1 among them.

Concerning this clonotype itself: Its antigen is not known.

This clonotype originated in a girl aged 2 to 10 with multiple sclerosis. Sequencing was done on a sample of blood. V usage is TRBV20-1 and J usage is TRBJ2-5; D is possibly TRBD2 (5 bases). In DNA, the CDR3 is TGCAGTGCTCCTTCCGGGCTCGGGGAGCAGTACTTC. Translating it yields CSAPSGLGEQYF.